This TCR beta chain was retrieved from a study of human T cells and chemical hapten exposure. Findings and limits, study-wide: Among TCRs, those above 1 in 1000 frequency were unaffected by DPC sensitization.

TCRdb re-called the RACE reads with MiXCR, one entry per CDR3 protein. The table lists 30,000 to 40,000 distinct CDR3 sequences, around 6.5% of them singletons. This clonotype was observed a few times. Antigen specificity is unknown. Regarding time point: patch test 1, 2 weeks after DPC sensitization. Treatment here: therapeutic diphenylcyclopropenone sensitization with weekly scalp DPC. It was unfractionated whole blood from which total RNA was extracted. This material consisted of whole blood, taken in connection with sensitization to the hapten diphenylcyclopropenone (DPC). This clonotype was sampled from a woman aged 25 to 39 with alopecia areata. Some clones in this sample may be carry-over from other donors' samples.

The CDR3 coding sequence is TGTGCCAGCAGCTTGGGCGGCAGGGGAGCGTATGGCTACACCTTC. As protein: CASSLGGRGAYGYTF. The chain uses TRBV7-9 and TRBJ1-2; D may be TRBD1 (6 bases). CDR3 length: 15 amino acids. Germline V gene lookup returns CDR1 SEHNR and CDR2 FQNEAQ (reference sequence). Trimming stripped 3 bases from V and 5 bases from J, with 16 bases between.